This entry lists 25 T cell receptor beta chains sequenced from one sample in a study of T cell responses to AZD1222 COVID-19 vaccine. This table comes from immunoSEQ multiplex PCR, and its TCRdb copy is limited to in-frame clones, with some not included. Of roughly 140,000 clones listed, 90% are singletons. Sequences were derived from peripheral blood, sampled on day 0 of AZD1222 vaccination. These receptors all stem from an adult in good health.

The V gene is TRBV2, the J gene TRBJ2-1, with 15 positions matching TRBD2. The germline gives CDR1 SNHLY, CDR2 FYNNEI. Losses at the gene ends were 4 bases for V and 4 bases for J; bases not matched to a gene: 2. The CDR3 runs to 16 residues. This chain's CDR3 is CASSGTSGGAYNEQFF. CDR3 sequence (DNA): TGTGCCAGCAGTGGGACTAGCGGGGGGGCGTACAATGAGCAGTTCTTC.

The V call is TRBV5-1, the J call TRBJ2-3; 8 bases are a match to TRBD2. The CDR3 covers 14 residues. Germline lookup yields CDR1 SGHRS and CDR2 YFSETQ. The V and J ends lost 4 bases and 5 bases, in that order; junction bases with no gene match: 6. The CDR3 sequence is CASSPGTSKDTQYF. Here the CDR3 DNA reads TGCGCCAGCAGCCCCGGGACTAGTAAAGATACGCAGTATTTT.

V and J are TRBV5-6 and TRBJ1-2; D is possibly TRBD1 (6 bases). Germline V gives CDR1 SGHDT, CDR2 YYEEEE. With 0 bases removed from V and 5 bases from J, the gap between germline ends came to 8 bases. The CDR3 loop spans 13 amino acids. The CDR3 sequence: CASSLVQGYGYTF. In nucleotides, the CDR3 is TGTGCCAGCAGCTTGGTGCAGGGGTATGGCTACACCTTC.

J is TRBJ1-4 and V is TRBV10-3, with 7 bases that match TRBD1. The CDR3 has 13 amino acids. Germline CDR1 reads ENHRY; CDR2 reads SYGVKD. V dropped 8 bases and J dropped 5; count of bases not matched to a gene: 5. DNA of the CDR3: TGTGCCATCGCGGGGACAGAAAATGAAAAACTGTTTTTT. This encodes CAIAGTENEKLFF.

The chain is built from TRBV6-5 and TRBJ2-7, with a possible D match to TRBD1 (6 bases). V was pared by 5 bases and J by 4 bases, with 15 bases between. Looked up from germline, CDR1 is MNHEY and CDR2 is SVGAGI. The CDR3 is made up of 14 amino acids. For the CDR3, the DNA is TGTGCCAGCAGTCCACTACAGGGTCCGTACGAGCAGTACTTC. Translation gives CASSPLQGPYEQYF.

V is TRBV6-2 or TRBV6-3 and J is TRBJ2-1; the D is unclear. There are 16 residues in the CDR3. Germline loops: CDR1 MNHEY, CDR2 SVGEGT. Trimming shortened V by 3 bases and J by 4 bases, and 16 bases separated the two germline ends. As DNA, the CDR3 is TGTGCCAGCAGTTATGACGTCAGTTGGTTATACAATGAGCAGTTCTTC. It specifies CASSYDVSWLYNEQFF.

This clone was counted once. The chain recombines TRBV7-8 with TRBJ1-5; the D is unclear. The ends were cut back, 5 bases at V and 0 bases at J, with 11 bases in the middle. There are 15 residues in the CDR3. Germline V gives CDR1 SGHVS, CDR2 FQNEAQ. CDR3 bases: TGTGCCAGCAGCCTGACGTGGGCTAGCAATCAGCCCCAGCATTTT. This encodes CASSLTWASNQPQHF.

Regarding this clone: Germline and junction disagree at one end, which may indicate a read error. This sequence joins TRBV19 and TRBJ2-6; 7 bases are a match to TRBD1. The CDR3 extends over 17 amino acids. Germline CDR1 reads LNHDA; CDR2 reads SQIVND (reference sequence). The DNA of the CDR3 is TGCAGAACAGGGGTCACCTCTTGGCTCGTTAGGGCCAACGTCCTGACTTTC. Translated: CRTGVTSWLVRANVLTF. The full variable domain, rest sourced from reference TRBV19 and TRBJ2-6, is DGGITQSPKYLFRKEGQNVTLSCEQNLNHDAMYWYRQDPGQGLRLIYYSQIVNDFQKGDIAEGYSVSREKKESFPLTVTSAQKNPTAFYLCRTGVTSWLVRANVLTFGAGSRLTVL.

The rearrangement joins TRBV24-1 to TRBJ2-5, with D tentatively TRBD1 (6 bases). This CDR3 has 14 amino acids. The germline V and J ends were trimmed by 4 bases and 1 base, with 9 bases remaining between them. Germline V CDR1 and CDR2: KGHDR, SFDVKD. The CDR3 is CATSETGSQETQYF. Here the CDR3 DNA reads TGTGCCACCAGTGAGACAGGCAGCCAAGAGACCCAGTACTTC.

This sequence joins TRBV4-2 and TRBJ1-4; no firm D call. Germline assignment: CDR1 LGHNA and CDR2 YNFKEQ. The V gene lost 1 base and the J gene lost 4 bases, with 7 bases spanning the gap. The CDR3 contains 14 residues. CDR3 amino acids: CASSQAADNEKLFF. CDR3 nucleotide sequence: TGTGCCAGCAGCCAAGCGGCGGATAATGAAAAACTGTTTTTT.

J is TRBJ1-4 and V is TRBV18, with D possibly being TRBD1 (5 bases). Germline-derived CDR1 and CDR2 are KGHSH and LQKENI. V was pared by 3 bases and J by 6 bases, with 11 bases between. There are 14 residues in the CDR3. CDR3 sequence reads: CASSPSQGHEKLFF. For the CDR3, the DNA is TGTGCCAGCTCACCGAGCCAGGGCCATGAAAAACTGTTTTTT.

V and J are TRBV30 and TRBJ1-1; D is unresolved. This CDR3 has 14 residues. Germline V gives CDR1 GTSNPN, CDR2 SVGIG (reference sequence). The V end was cut by 2 bases, the J end by 8 bases, with 18 bases between. The CDR3 protein is CAWSPPRSVSEAFF. In nucleotides, the CDR3 is TGTGCCTGGAGTCCCCCGCGGTCCGTCTCGGAAGCTTTCTTT.

This chain links TRBV6-6 with TRBJ1-2, with D perhaps TRBD1 (6 bases). CDR3 length equals 15 residues. The V end was cut by 7 bases, the J end by 4 bases, with 19 bases between. Germline V CDR1 and CDR2: MNHNY, SVGAGI (reference sequence). The CDR3 DNA is TGTGCCAGCACCTATGGGGGGGCGGCTCCCTATGGCTACACCTTC. As protein: CASTYGGAAPYGYTF.

The chain has TRBV11-3 and TRBJ2-7, with 7 bases identical to TRBD1. V was pared by 3 bases and J by 3 bases, with 2 bases of the junction left unmatched. The CDR3 totals 13 residues. In germline, CDR1 is SGHNT, CDR2 YENEEA. CDR3 residues: CASSFRTGYEQYF. The CDR3 DNA sequence: TGTGCCAGCAGCTTCCGGACAGGCTACGAGCAGTACTTC.

The chain joins TRBV7-3 to TRBJ2-5; 10 bases align to TRBD2. Trimming took 4 bases from V and 5 from J; bases not matched to a gene: 7. This CDR3 is 15 amino acids long. Germline CDR1 reads SGHTA; CDR2 reads FQGTGA. The CDR3 sequence: CASSYQAGGRETQYF. In DNA form, the CDR3 reads TGTGCCAGCAGCTACCAAGCGGGGGGGCGGGAGACCCAGTACTTC.

Concerning this clone: The identical CDR3 is also encoded by other nucleotide sequences in the sample. The chain uses TRBV2 and TRBJ2-7; 8 bases match TRBD1. J was trimmed by 2 bases and V by 6 bases; bases with no gene match: 3. Germline CDR1 SNHLY, CDR2 FYNNEI. The CDR3 is 13 residues long. CDR3 loop: CASSGQGTYEQYF. The CDR3 DNA reads TGTGCCAGCAGCGGACAGGGTACCTACGAGCAGTACTTC.

The gene calls are TRBV9 and TRBJ2-3, with unresolved D. The CDR3 spans 12 residues. Trimming pared 3 bases from V and 7 bases from J, leaving 9 bases between. The germline V gene encodes CDR1 SGDLS and CDR2 YYNGEE. CDR3: CASSDLGYTQYF. CDR3 coding DNA: TGTGCCAGCAGCGACCTAGGATATACGCAGTATTTT.

The table lists this clone with a few counts. CDR3 loop: CASSWTGGNEQFF. The CDR3 nucleotides read TGTGCCAGCAGCTGGACAGGGGGCAATGAGCAGTTCTTC. This chain uses TRBV7-8 with TRBJ2-1, with 10 bases that match TRBD1. In germline, CDR1 is SGHVS, CDR2 FQNEAQ. V shed 4 bases and J 6 bases; nucleotides not matched to a gene: 0. The CDR3 spans 13 residues.

In the case of this clone: This sequence may be a read error, since a much larger clone differs from it by one base. Other nucleotide sequences from this sample produce the same CDR3. The genes are TRBV5-1 and TRBJ1-1; the D is unclear. Trimming stripped 0 bases from V and 1 base from J, with 7 bases between. The germline CDR1 and CDR2 sequences are SGHRS and YFSETQ. This CDR3 region has 14 residues. The CDR3 coding sequence is TGCGCCAGCAGCTTGGGGGCGGGGAACACTGAAGCTTTCTTT. Protein: CASSLGAGNTEAFF.

CDR3 sequence reads: CASSQEGRTEAFF. The DNA of the CDR3 is TGTGCCAGCAGTCAGGAAGGCCGGACTGAAGCTTTCTTT. The chain carries TRBV11-2 and TRBJ1-1; no reliable D call. CDR3 length: 13 residues. V shed 6 bases and J shed 5 bases, with 13 bases lying between them. The V gene's germline CDR1 is SGHAT and CDR2 FQNNGV.

Notes on this clone: A read error may produce the germline difference seen at one junction end. The rearrangement links TRBV6-1 to TRBJ2-7, with 7 positions matching TRBD2. The germline gives CDR1 MNHNS, CDR2 SASEGT. The CDR3 sequence is 13 residues long. The CDR3 DNA sequence: TGTGCCAGCAGAGAAGCGGGACTTTACGAGCAGTACTTC. Its translation is CASREAGLYEQYF.

The J gene is TRBJ2-3, the V gene TRBV19, with 12 positions matching TRBD1. This CDR3 spans 17 amino acids. From germline, CDR1 is LNHDA and CDR2 SQIVND (reference sequence). V dropped 0 bases and J dropped 5; count of bases not matched to a gene: 6. In nucleotides, the CDR3 is TGTGCCAGTAGTATAGAAGGGACAGGGGGCGGCATAGATACGCAGTATTTT. Translated, it gives CASSIEGTGGGIDTQYF.

This chain connects TRBV4-2 to TRBJ2-1; D unresolved. With 1 base removed from V and 6 bases from J, the gap between germline ends came to 16 bases. The germline CDR1 and CDR2 sequences are LGHNA and YNFKEQ. CDR3 length: 16 residues. This chain's CDR3 is CASSQVGQIESNEQFF. DNA of the CDR3: TGTGCCAGCAGCCAAGTAGGCCAGATTGAAAGCAATGAGCAGTTCTTC.

The chain uses TRBV7-6 and TRBJ2-3; tentative D call: TRBD2 (6 bases). Germline loops: CDR1 SGHVS, CDR2 FNYEAQ. The CDR3 spans 13 residues. V was pared by 2 bases and J by 3 bases, with 6 bases between. CDR3 residues: CASSLSGTDTQYF. In DNA, the CDR3 is TGTGCCAGCAGCTTAAGCGGGACAGATACGCAGTATTTT.

This chain links TRBV30 with TRBJ2-3, with D maybe TRBD2 (5 bases). CDR1 and CDR2 from the germline V gene are GTSNPN and SVGIG (reference sequence). The CDR3 consists of 14 residues. V dropped 4 bases and J dropped 2 bases, with 13 bases sitting between them. CDR3 DNA: TGTGCCTGGACTTCAGGACTCCCCACAGATACGCAGTATTTT. It codes for CAWTSGLPTDTQYF.